The source of this T cell receptor (beta chain) is a study of beta chain features in type 1 diabetes. Whole-study findings and limits: Across all four CD4+ subsets, people with type 1 diabetes showed modestly shorter TCRB CDR3s. Patients showed naive, central memory and Treg TCRB repertoires that appeared more similar than those of healthy donors.

Of the isolated RNA, all was reverse transcribed, and so the sequenced material was expressed TCRB transcripts. Average reads for naive, central memory and regulatory T cell samples were several million. Using immunoSEQ multiplex PCR, the repertoire was profiled, and TCRdb retains in-frame clones only, with some absent. The sample lists a few hundred thousand clones, around 10% occurring once. In its sample, this clone was seen a few times. Antigen specificity is unknown. This CDR3 is built from 16 residues. Germline CDR1 is SGHAT and CDR2 is FQNNGV. V trimming: 1 base; J trimming: 4 bases; junction bases outside the gene matches: 8.

Sequencing used central memory CD4+ T cells from blood. This chain links TRBV11-2 with TRBJ1-2, with TRBD1 matching 8 bases. The TCR was taken from a man aged 30 to 45 with type 1 diabetes. Here the CDR3 reads CASSLGRGQGVYGYTF. Written as DNA, the CDR3 is TGTGCCAGCAGCTTAGGACGAGGACAGGGCGTCTATGGCTACACCTTC.